The following is a TCR beta chain sequence with its context. Antigen specificity is unknown. This entry belongs to a study of CD8 T cells in Susac syndrome. An amount of RNA that ranged from 0.5 to 1 ug was reverse transcribed with random hexamers. TCRdb reprocessed the immunoSEQ multiplex PCR reads with MiXCR, giving one entry per CDR3 protein. Here the sample spans some 120,000 distinct CDR3 sequences, around 94% being singletons. Study-wide results and limits: Susac-specific public clones were found in total CD8+ and CD8+ TEMRA repertoires, numbering fewer than 20 and five, respectively. The study recognized that the number of individuals in its TCR sequencing and HLA analysis was relatively small.

Sequencing was performed on CD8+ T cells from PBMCs. This TCR came from a human donor with Susac syndrome.

The CDR3, as DNA: TGTGCCAGCAGTGCCCTGGGGGGAGAAGAGACCCAGTACTTC. This codes for CASSALGGEETQYF. The chain recombines TRBV25-1 with TRBJ2-5; D possibly corresponds to TRBD2 (6 bases). Germline values: CDR1 MGHDK, CDR2 SYGVNS. The germline V and J ends were trimmed by 4 bases and 3 bases, with 12 bases remaining between them. The CDR3 contains 14 residues.